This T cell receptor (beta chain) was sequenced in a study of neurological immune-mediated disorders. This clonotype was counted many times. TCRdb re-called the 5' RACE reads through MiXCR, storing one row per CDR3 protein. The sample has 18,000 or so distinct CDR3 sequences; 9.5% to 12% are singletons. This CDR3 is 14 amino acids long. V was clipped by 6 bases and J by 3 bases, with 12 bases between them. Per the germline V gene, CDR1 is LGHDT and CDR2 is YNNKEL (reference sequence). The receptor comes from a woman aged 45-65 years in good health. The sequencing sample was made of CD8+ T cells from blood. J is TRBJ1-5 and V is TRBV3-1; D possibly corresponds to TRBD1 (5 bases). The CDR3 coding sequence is TGTGCCAGCAGTCAGGGTCTGGACAATCAGCCCCAGCATTTT. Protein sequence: CASSQGLDNQPQHF.